This T cell receptor beta chain was sequenced for a study of CD8+CD57+ T cells in acquired aplastic anemia. Looking at the study overall: Mean yield of DNA from sorted CD4+ and CD8+ cells was about 3.2 ug. As sequenced from healthy donors, CD4+ cells averaged roughly 11 million reads.

Profiling of TCR beta VDJ combinations and CDR3 sequences used genomic DNA as template. MiXCR, run by TCRdb on the reads, gives a single entry per CDR3 protein. The sample has about 62,000 distinct CDR3 sequences, roughly 58% seen once. A few counts support this clonotype. Its antigen is undetermined. Findings of the study overall: A significant difference in CD8+ Simpson's diversity between patients and controls was not found. Shared by patients and controls, some 29 CD8+ CDR3s were abundant in patients.

The sequenced sample consisted of sorted CD4+, CD8+, or CD8+CD57+ T cells (not recorded which) from PBMCs. The sequence came from a human donor in good health, serving as a control.

CDR3 in amino acids: CASSSVDSNTEKLFF. The DNA for the CDR3 is TGTGCCAGCAGTTCCGTCGACAGCAATACTGAAAAACTGTTTTTT. V usage is TRBV28 and J usage is TRBJ1-4; maybe TRBD1 (5 bases). CDR3 length equals 15 residues. The V end was cut by 4 bases, the J end by 7 bases, with 16 bases between. CDR1 is MDHEN and CDR2 is SYDVKM in the germline V gene.